This is a list of T cell receptor beta chains from one sample in a study of blood T cell repertoires in COVID-19. Assay: immunoSEQ multiplex PCR; the TCRdb copy retains only in-frame clones and omits some. The repertoire holds under 300,000 clones, with approximately 80% as singletons. Sequenced: peripheral blood. The receptors come from a woman older than 75 with active or convalescent COVID-19. CDR3s include the opening cysteine and the closing phenylalanine or tryptophan. D genes are given only for firm matches. Clone size is stated in some rows and not others, as once, few, many or a class when expanded.

V	length	size	J	D	DNA	CDR3
TRBV7-9	14	few	TRBJ1-5	NA	TGTGCCAGCAGCCCCTTTTATAGCAATCAGCCCCAGCATTTT	CASSPFYSNQPQHF
TRBV10-2	11	NA	TRBJ2-7	NA	TGCGCCAGCACTAGATCCTACGAGCAGTACTTC	CASTRSYEQYF
TRBV5-1	15	NA	TRBJ1-3	NA	TGCGCCAGCAGCTTGGGTCGTCCCTCTGGAAACACCATATATTTT	CASSLGRPSGNTIYF
TRBV6-1	17	NA	TRBJ1-5	NA	TGTGCCAGCAGTGAATGGGGGGAACTCCTTAGCAATCAGCCCCAGCATTTT	CASSEWGELLSNQPQHF
TRBV28	15	NA	TRBJ1-4	TRBD1	TGTGCCAGCAGCGGACCGGGACAGCAAAATGAAAAACTGTTTTTT	CASSGPGQQNEKLFF
TRBV5-1	13	NA	TRBJ2-1	NA	TGCGCCAGCAGCTTGGGTGCCCAAGAGGTTGGGTTCTTC	CASSLGAQEVGFF
TRBV20-1	13	NA	TRBJ2-1	NA	TGCAGTGCTAGTCGCGGATCCTACAATGAGCAGTTCTTC	CSASRGSYNEQFF
TRBV9	15	NA	TRBJ2-3	NA	TGTGCCAGCAGCGGGCTAGCAACTTCTAGGGATACGCAGTATTTT	CASSGLATSRDTQYF
TRBV19	16	NA	TRBJ2-1	TRBD2	TGTGCCAGTAGTGTACTTACTAGCGGGGCCTACAATGAGCAGTTCTTC	CASSVLTSGAYNEQFF
TRBV28	14	NA	TRBJ1-5	NA	TGTGCCAGCAGTGACGGGGGACGGGTCCAGCCCCAGCATTTT	CASSDGGRVQPQHF
TRBV5-1	13	NA	TRBJ2-1	NA	TGCGCCAGCAGCTTGGACAGGAACAATGAGCAGTTCTTC	CASSLDRNNEQFF
TRBV2	14	few	TRBJ2-7	TRBD1	TGTGCCAGCAGGAAACCGGGACAGGGATACGAGCAGTACTTC	CASRKPGQGYEQYF
TRBV25-1	15	NA	TRBJ1-4	TRBD1	TGTGCCAGCAGTGATATACAGGGGTATAATGAAAAACTGTTTTTT	CASSDIQGYNEKLFF
TRBV27	16	once	TRBJ1-1	TRBD1	TGTGCCAGCGCCCCGGGACAGGGTAAGGGGAACACTGAAGCTTTCTTT	CASAPGQGKGNTEAFF
TRBV21-1	17	NA	TRBJ2-7	NA	TGTGCCAGCAGCAAAGGCGCTAGCGGGGGACTCTCCTACGAGCAGTACTTC	CASSKGASGGLSYEQYF
TRBV19	19	NA	TRBJ1-6	NA	TGTGCCAGTAAACATATCTTCGGGGCGGGGAGCTCCTATAATTCACCCCTCCACTTT	CASKHIFGAGSSYNSPLHF
TRBV6-6	14	NA	TRBJ1-1	NA	TGTGCCAGCAGTTCCCAGGGATCTAGCACTGAAGCTTTCTTT	CASSSQGSSTEAFF
TRBV6-5	13	once	TRBJ1-5	TRBD1	TGTGCCAGCAGCCAGACAGGGGGTCAGCCCCAGCATTTT	CASSQTGGQPQHF
TRBV27	14	NA	TRBJ2-5	TRBD2	TGTGCCAGCAGTCGGGGACTAGCGGGAGTGGCCCAGTACTTC	CASSRGLAGVAQYF
TRBV11-1	17	once	TRBJ2-3	TRBD2	TGTGCCAGCAGCTTAGCGGATCTAGCGGAAAGACCAGATACGCAGTATTTT	CASSLADLAERPDTQYF
TRBV7-9	15	NA	TRBJ2-1	NA	TGTGCCAGCAGCGGGACTCCCCTCAGCGACAATGAGCAGTTCTTC	CASSGTPLSDNEQFF
TRBV28	14	NA	TRBJ1-5	NA	TGTGCCAGCGAGGGACATCTTAGCAATCAGCCCCAGCATTTT	CASEGHLSNQPQHF
TRBV14	13	NA	TRBJ2-1	NA	TGTGCCAGCAGCCAAGGAGCCCGCGGCAGGCAGTTCTTC	CASSQGARGRQFF
TRBV2	11	once	TRBJ2-5	TRBD2	TGTGCCAGCAGGGGGGGGGAGACCCAGTACTTC	CASRGGETQYF
TRBV4-1	16	NA	TRBJ2-1	TRBD2	TGCGCCAGCAACTCGAGGGGGCTAGCGGGAGAAAGGCGGCAGTTCTTC	CASNSRGLAGERRQFF
TRBV5-5	15	NA	TRBJ1-5	TRBD1	TGTGCCAGCAGCTTACAGGGACAGAGAAATCAGCCCCAGCATTTT	CASSLQGQRNQPQHF
TRBV3-1/TRBV3-2	15	NA	TRBJ1-5	NA	TGTGCCAGCAGCCAAGGACAGTTTTCCAATCAGCCCCAGCATTTT	CASSQGQFSNQPQHF
TRBV15	13	NA	TRBJ1-3	NA	TGTGCCACCAGCAGAGGCAGGGAGGACACCATATATTTT	CATSRGREDTIYF
TRBV12-3/TRBV12-4	13	NA	TRBJ2-7	TRBD2	TGTGCCAGCAGTTCTCTCCGTGCGGGGGGCCAGTACTTC	CASSSLRAGGQYF
TRBV7-8	15	once	TRBJ2-7	TRBD1	TGTGCCAGCAGCTTACAGGGGGCGTTAATCTACGAGCAGTACTTC	CASSLQGALIYEQYF
TRBV7-9	14	NA	TRBJ1-6	NA	TGTGCCAGCAGCTCGTCCGGGGTAGAATCACCCCTCCACTTT	CASSSSGVESPLHF
TRBV20-1	13	NA	TRBJ2-7	TRBD2	TGCAGTGCTAGTCCAGCGGGGGCGGAAGAGCAGTACTTC	CSASPAGAEEQYF
TRBV5-1	16	once	TRBJ1-1	NA	TGCGCCAGCAGCCAACAAGTGACATCCTCGGGGACTGAAGCTTTCTTT	CASSQQVTSSGTEAFF
TRBV6-5	15	NA	TRBJ1-1	NA	TGTGCCAGCAGTTACTCGGGCACCATGAACACTGAAGCTTTCTTT	CASSYSGTMNTEAFF
TRBV5-1	14	NA	TRBJ1-6	TRBD1	TGCGCCAGCAGCGAAGACAGGGTCAGTTCACCCCTCCACTTT	CASSEDRVSSPLHF
TRBV6-5	13	NA	TRBJ2-1	TRBD2	TGTGCCAGCAGCTCTAGCGGGAGAAATGAGCAGTTCTTC	CASSSSGRNEQFF
TRBV6-4	14	NA	TRBJ1-6	NA	TGTGCCAGCAGTCCTGGGGGCTACAATTCACCCCTCCACTTT	CASSPGGYNSPLHF
TRBV5-4	15	NA	TRBJ1-2	TRBD1	TGTGCCAGCAGCCCCTGGACAGGGGGTAACTATGGCTACACCTTC	CASSPWTGGNYGYTF
TRBV5-1	18	NA	TRBJ2-3	NA	TGCGCCAGCAGCTTGGTGGTACGGCGGGGATTGGTTGCAGATACGCAGTATTTT	CASSLVVRRGLVADTQYF
TRBV24-1	15	NA	TRBJ2-1	TRBD2	TGTGCCACCAGTGATTTAAGCGGGACCTACAATGAGCAGTTCTTC	CATSDLSGTYNEQFF
TRBV27	16	few	TRBJ2-3	TRBD2	TGTGCCAGCAGTCCACGTCCCGGGACTAGAATAGATACGCAGTATTTT	CASSPRPGTRIDTQYF
TRBV18	15	NA	TRBJ1-2	TRBD1	TGTGCCAGCTCACCGCAGGGGGGAAATAACTATGGCTACACCTTC	CASSPQGGNNYGYTF